Listed below are T cell receptor beta chains from one sample, sequenced in a study of blood T cells in healthy people across ages. MiXCR, run by TCRdb on the 5' RACE reads, gives a single entry per CDR3 protein. In the table there are over 600,000 distinct CDR3 sequences, less than 60% of which are singletons. The sequenced sample was blood. These receptors came from a man of 80 years or more in good health. CDR3s include the opening cysteine and the closing phenylalanine or tryptophan. A D gene is named only where the DNA matches it firmly. Some rows mark clone size as missing; the rest say once, few, many or name a class of expanded clone.

TRBJ1-1	-	TRBV7-8	once	CASANYREAFF	TGTGCCAGCGCCAACTACAGGGAAGCTTTCTTT
TRBJ2-3	TRBD2	TRBV12-3/TRBV12-4	-	CASSFQGTSGRRSADTQYF	TGTGCCAGCAGTTTTCAGGGGACTAGCGGGAGGCGTAGCGCAGATACGCAGTATTTT
TRBJ1-5	-	TRBV7-2	few	CASSPLSGGNQPQHF	TGTGCCAGCAGCCCGCTTTCTGGCGGCAATCAGCCCCAGCATTTT
TRBJ2-7	-	TRBV7-2	-	CASSPKAGTYEQYF	TGTGCCAGCAGCCCCAAGGCAGGTACCTACGAGCAGTACTTC
TRBJ2-1	-	TRBV20-1	many	CSARDRQYENEQFF	TGCAGTGCTAGAGATCGACAGTACGAGAATGAGCAGTTCTTC
TRBJ2-3	-	TRBV12-3/TRBV12-4	few	CASSLVRGSTDTQYF	TGTGCCAGCAGTTTAGTCCGGGGCAGCACAGATACGCAGTATTTT
TRBJ2-1	TRBD1	TRBV6-5	-	CASSLTGTGGNEQFF	TGTGCCAGCAGTTTGACCGGGACAGGGGGCAATGAGCAGTTCTTC
TRBJ1-1	-	TRBV5-1	-	CASSSQQDAVNTEAFF	TGCGCCAGCAGCTCACAACAGGACGCGGTGAACACTGAAGCTTTCTTT
TRBJ2-2	TRBD1	TRBV27	few	CASKTGTGESGELFF	TGTGCCAGCAAAACCGGGACAGGGGAAAGCGGGGAGCTGTTTTTT
TRBJ2-7	-	TRBV7-9	-	CASSLKSGEQYF	TGTGCCAGCAGCTTAAAATCTGGCGAGCAGTACTTC
TRBJ2-5	-	TRBV18	once	CASSPIPGVWETRYF	TGTGCCAGCTCACCTATCCCGGGAGTTTGGGAGACCCGGTACTTC
TRBJ1-3	-	TRBV25-1	-	CASSESGDTDSGNTIYF	TGTGCCAGCAGTGAATCTGGAGACACCGACTCTGGAAACACCATATATTTT
TRBJ1-3	-	TRBV25-1	-	CASSDVNTIYF	TGTGCCAGCAGTGATGTAAACACCATATATTTT
TRBJ2-5	TRBD2	TRBV28	-	CASSPPGLAARETQYF	TGTGCCAGCAGTCCCCCGGGACTAGCGGCTAGAGAGACCCAGTACTTC
TRBJ2-1	TRBD2	TRBV7-3	-	CASSYWTSGDNNEQFF	TGTGCCAGCAGCTACTGGACTAGCGGGGATAACAATGAGCAGTTCTTC
TRBJ2-3	-	TRBV19	-	CASSIVSADSSTDTQYF	TGTGCCAGTAGTATAGTGTCAGCGGACTCTAGCACAGATACGCAGTATTTT
TRBJ2-6	-	TRBV6-2/TRBV6-3	once	CASRRSEANVLTF	TGTGCCAGCAGACGCAGTGAGGCCAACGTCCTGACTTTC
TRBJ1-2	-	TRBV25-1	-	CASSRGQHGVGYTF	TGTGCCAGCAGTCGAGGACAGCATGGGGTCGGCTACACCTTC
TRBJ2-5	-	TRBV4-2	few	CASSQENRAEETQYF	TGTGCCAGCAGCCAAGAAAACAGGGCCGAGGAGACCCAGTACTTC
TRBJ2-7	TRBD1	TRBV20-1	-	CSPKTGSSYEQYF	TGCAGTCCTAAGACAGGGAGCTCCTACGAGCAGTACTTC
TRBJ2-3	TRBD2	TRBV28	few	CASSQTGTFTSGRASHTQYF	TGTGCCAGCAGTCAGACAGGGACCTTTACTAGCGGGAGGGCCTCACATACGCAGTATTTT
TRBJ2-1	TRBD2	TRBV20-1	-	CSARQKTSGGLYNEQFF	TGCAGTGCTAGACAGAAAACTAGCGGGGGCCTTTACAATGAGCAGTTCTTC
TRBJ2-5	-	TRBV2	-	CASSEQGPGETQYF	TGTGCCAGCAGTGAACAGGGGCCGGGTGAGACCCAGTACTTC
TRBJ1-4	-	TRBV7-2	-	CASSLEGPSRTNEKLFF	TGTGCCAGCAGCTTAGAGGGGCCGAGCCGAACTAATGAAAAACTGTTTTTT
TRBJ2-5	-	TRBV15	-	CATSRDRPPSAYNEQYF	TGTGCCACCAGCAGAGATCGTCCCCCTAGCGCCTACAATGAGCAGTACTTC
TRBJ2-3	TRBD2	TRBV20-1	-	CSASPGGLSGTDTQYF	TGCAGTGCTAGCCCGGGAGGGCTAAGTGGCACAGATACGCAGTATTTT
TRBJ2-5	-	TRBV21-1	-	CASSKECFMASRTQETQYF	TGTGCCAGCAGCAAAGAATGTTTTATGGCTAGTCGCACCCAAGAGACCCAGTACTTC
TRBJ2-6	-	TRBV3-1	-	CASSQDYGAGANVLTF	TGTGCCAGCAGCCAAGATTACGGGGCTGGGGCCAACGTCCTGACTTTC
TRBJ2-3	TRBD2	TRBV6-2/TRBV6-3	-	CASRTGGALGTDTQYF	TGTGCCAGCAGGACCGGGGGGGCCCTCGGCACAGATACGCAGTATTTT
TRBJ1-1	TRBD1	TRBV5-1	many	CASSWTGMGQMNTEAFF	TGCGCCAGCAGCTGGACAGGGATGGGGCAGATGAACACTGAAGCTTTCTTT
TRBJ2-7	-	TRBV19	-	CASTHGTAGSYEQYF	TGTGCCAGTACCCATGGGACAGCGGGGTCCTACGAGCAGTACTTC
TRBJ2-7	TRBD2	TRBV18	-	CASSPITSGSNEQYF	TGTGCCAGCTCACCAATAACTAGCGGGAGTAATGAGCAGTACTTC
TRBJ2-1	TRBD2	TRBV20-1	-	CSASRDYTRYNEQFF	TGCAGTGCTAGCCGGGACTATACACGGTACAATGAGCAGTTCTTC
TRBJ2-5	-	TRBV28	-	CASSSETQYF	TGTGCCAGCAGTTCAGAGACCCAGTACTTC
TRBJ2-1	-	TRBV3-1	-	CASSQDRFGGYNEQFF	TGTGCCAGCAGCCAAGATCGTTTTGGGGGGTACAATGAGCAGTTCTTC
TRBJ1-1	-	TRBV11-3	-	CASSLEMTEAFF	TGTGCCAGCAGCTTAGAGATGACTGAAGCTTTCTTT
TRBJ2-1	TRBD2	TRBV24-1	-	CATSEHGLAGQSSYNEQFF	TGTGCCACCAGTGAACACGGACTAGCGGGACAGAGCTCCTACAATGAGCAGTTCTTC
TRBJ1-4	-	TRBV7-2	-	CASNLLQNEKLFF	TGTGCCAGCAACTTACTGCAAAATGAAAAACTGTTTTTT
TRBJ2-3	-	TRBV21-1	many	CASSKQGVTDTQYF	TGTGCCAGCAGCAAACAGGGGGTCACAGATACGCAGTATTTT
TRBJ1-2	-	TRBV20-1	-	CSASQVVNYGYTF	TGCAGTGCTAGTCAGGTCGTAAACTATGGCTACACCTTC
TRBJ1-5	-	TRBV10-3	-	CAISERGGPDSNQPQHF	TGTGCCATCAGTGAAAGGGGGGGTCCCGATAGCAATCAGCCCCAGCATTTT
TRBJ2-3	TRBD2	TRBV2	few	CASSGTSGRASDTQYF	TGTGCCAGCAGCGGGACTAGCGGGAGGGCATCAGATACGCAGTATTTT